This passage covers 31 T cell receptor beta chains from one sample sequenced in a study of T cells in Graves' hyperthyroidism and ophthalmopathy. TCR beta CDR3 regions were amplified from RNA. A set of HTBI primers served as the primers for a first-round RT-PCR of the TCR CDR3. A single record per CDR3 protein comes from TCRdb applying MiXCR to the multiplex PCR reads. The sample contains over 450,000 distinct CDR3 sequences, under 15% of which appear only once. The source material was blood. The source of these receptors is a woman aged 18-30 years with Graves' hyperthyroidism.

This clonotype was found many times. The rearrangement uses TRBV25-1 and TRBJ2-5, with 8 bases fitting TRBD2. CDR1 is MGHDK and CDR2 is SYGVNS in the germline V gene. Trimming took 3 bases from V and 1 from J; bases not matched to a gene: 10. The CDR3 has 17 amino acids. The CDR3 here is CASSDRLAGGVQETQYF. DNA for the CDR3: TGTGCCAGCAGTGACAGGTTGGCGGGAGGCGTCCAAGAGACCCAGTACTTC. Based on the CDR3 plus reference TRBV25-1 and TRBJ2-5, the full variable domain is EADIYQTPRYLVIGTGKKITLECSQTMGHDKMYWYQQDPGMELHLIHYSYGVNSTEKGDLSSESTVSRIRTEHFPLTLESARPSHTSQYLCASSDRLAGGVQETQYFGPGTRLLVL.

This clonotype has at least ten counts. V usage is TRBV6-1 and J usage is TRBJ2-7, with 10 bases lining up with TRBD1. CDR1 is MNHNS and CDR2 is SASEGT in the germline V gene. CDR3 length: 16 amino acids. The trim removed 3 bases at V and 6 bases at J, leaving 11 bases unmatched. The CDR3 spells CASSDGDRGVFGEQYV. DNA of the CDR3: TGTGCCAGCAGTGATGGGGACAGGGGTGTTTTTGGCGAGCAGTACGTC.

This clonotype showed up many times. The genes are TRBV2 and TRBJ2-7, with 10 bases that match TRBD1. V lost 6 bases, J lost 3 bases, and 14 bases stayed unmatched. CDR3 length equals 17 residues. The germline gives CDR1 SNHLY, CDR2 FYNNEI. The CDR3 DNA sequence: TGTGCCAGCAGAGTGGACCGGAGACAGGGGGCAGGCTACGAGCAGTACTTC. The encoded protein is CASRVDRRQGAGYEQYF.

The table lists this clonotype with many counts. The genes are TRBV18 and TRBJ2-4; D is undetermined. The CDR3 runs 16 residues. V lost 3 bases, J lost 3 bases, and 15 bases lay in between. CDR1 KGHSH and CDR2 LQKENI come from the germline V gene. In DNA, the CDR3 is TGTGCCAGCTCACCGGCGGTCGTAGCCGGCAAAAACATTCAGTACTTC. Amino acid sequence: CASSPAVVAGKNIQYF. Full variable domain (remainder filled in from reference TRBV18 and TRBJ2-4): NAGVMQNPRHLVRRRGQEARLRCSPMKGHSHVYWYRQLPEEGLKFMVYLQKENIIDESGMPKERFSAEFPKEGPSILRIQQVVRGDSAAYFCASSPAVVAGKNIQYFGAGTRLSVL.

This clonotype was observed at least ten times. V usage is TRBV10-2 and J usage is TRBJ2-3, with TRBD2 identical over 9 bases. Per germline, CDR1 WSHSY and CDR2 SAAADI. The V segment lost 6 bases and the J segment 2 bases; nucleotides outside the gene matches: 3. The CDR3 runs to 14 residues. CDR3 in amino acids: CASRTSGLTDTQYF. The CDR3 DNA is TGCGCCAGCAGGACTAGCGGCCTCACAGATACGCAGTATTTT.

This clonotype appeared a few times. The chain joins TRBV19 to TRBJ1-1, with D perhaps TRBD1 (5 bases). The CDR3 consists of 13 residues. Between the trimmed V and J ends, which lost 7 bases and 4 bases, there was a span of 13 bases. Germline CDR1 and CDR2: LNHDA and SQIVND (reference sequence). CDR3 sequence: CASTSSGGTEAFF. CDR3 in DNA: TGTGCCAGTACGTCTTCCGGGGGCACTGAAGCTTTCTTT. Full variable domain (missing parts from reference TRBV19 and TRBJ1-1): DGGITQSPKYLFRKEGQNVTLSCEQNLNHDAMYWYRQDPGQGLRLIYYSQIVNDFQKGDIAEGYSVSREKKESFPLTVTSAQKNPTAFYLCASTSSGGTEAFFGQGTRLTVV.

The rearrangement uses TRBV5-6 and TRBJ2-7; tentatively, D is TRBD1 (7 bases). Trimming pared 0 bases from V and 2 bases from J, leaving 18 bases between. This CDR3 is built from 17 residues. The germline gives CDR1 SGHDT, CDR2 YYEEEE. CDR3 DNA: TGTGCCAGCAGCTTGGTGGGGGGATGGGACAGCGCCTACGAGCAGTACGTC. It encodes CASSLVGGWDSAYEQYV.

This clonotype was counted ten times or more. This chain joins TRBV2 and TRBJ1-5; possible D gene TRBD1, 6 bases. Germline V lookup: CDR1 SNHLY, CDR2 FYNNEI. Deletions cut 6 bases from V and 0 bases from J, with 21 bases between. The CDR3 is 18 amino acids. In DNA form, the CDR3 reads TGTGCCAGCAGCGGGGACACCCCGAGGGAATATAGCAATCAGCCCCAGCATTTT. Translating gives CASSGDTPREYSNQPQHF.

This clonotype was recorded once. The chain recombines TRBV19 with TRBJ1-5, with D unresolved. CDR1 is LNHDA, CDR2 SQIVND, per germline (reference sequence). The V and J ends lost 2 bases and 12 bases respectively, with 11 bases between them. The CDR3 contains 12 residues. CDR3: CASSILGSNQHF. Written as DNA, the CDR3 is TGTGCCAGTAGTATACTAGGGAGCAACCAGCATTTT.

The chain has TRBV12-3 or TRBV12-4 and TRBJ2-3; weak D call: TRBD1 (6 bases). The V end was cut by 3 bases, the J end by 1 base, with 11 bases between. CDR3 length: 15 residues. The CDR3 protein is CASSFEQGGTDTQYF. CDR3 nucleotide sequence: TGTGCCAGCAGTTTTGAACAGGGAGGCACAGATACGCAGTATTTT.

This clonotype was detected many times. CDR3 region: CASSPGTSSEQFF. The CDR3 DNA follows: TGTGCCAGTAGCCCCGGGACTAGCAGTGAGCAGTTCTTC. The genes are TRBV19 and TRBJ2-1; 9 bases fit TRBD2. In germline, CDR1 is LNHDA, CDR2 SQIVND (reference sequence). V shed 6 bases, J shed 9 bases, and the junction held 6 bases outside the gene matches. The CDR3 sequence is 13 residues long.

J is TRBJ2-7 and V is TRBV5-1; TRBD1 matches 9 bases. The J call is in doubt because the DNA end fits TRBJ2-1 better. CDR3 size: 15 residues. Per germline, CDR1 SGHRS and CDR2 YFSETQ. The DNA for the CDR3 is TGCGCCAGCAGCTATTCCCCGGGACAGGGCTACGAGCAGTTCTTC. As protein: CASSYSPGQGYEQFF.

This clonotype appeared many times. The chain links TRBV12-3 or TRBV12-4 to TRBJ2-2; no clear D. Trimming stripped 7 bases from V and 5 bases from J, with 17 bases between. The CDR3 has 15 residues. For the CDR3, the DNA is TGTGCCAGCACCCAGAGCCATCTCCGGACCGGGGAGCTGTTTTTT. The encoded protein is CASTQSHLRTGELFF.

This clonotype was recorded a few times. This sequence joins TRBV7-2 and TRBJ2-7; D is unclear. This CDR3 has 13 residues. CDR1 and CDR2 from the germline V gene are SGHTA and FQGNSA. The V end was cut by 0 bases, the J end by 3 bases, with 6 bases between. CDR3 region: CASSLARNYEQYV. In DNA, the CDR3 is TGTGCCAGCAGCTTAGCTCGCAACTACGAGCAGTACGTC.

This clonotype was counted at least ten times. The chain carries TRBV11-2 and TRBJ2-5; D is unclear. V was clipped by 5 bases and J by 5 bases, with 15 bases between them. The CDR3 has 14 amino acids. CDR1 SGHAT and CDR2 FQNNGV come from the germline V gene. CDR3 loop: CASSISRVLETQYF. The DNA for the CDR3 is TGTGCCAGCAGCATATCAAGGGTCCTTGAGACCCAGTACTTC.

The table lists this clonotype with many counts. The chain combines TRBV5-1 with TRBJ1-2; possible D gene TRBD1, 5 bases. CDR3 size: 13 residues. Between the trimmed V and J ends, which lost 2 bases and 7 bases, there was a span of 12 bases. Per germline, CDR1 SGHRS and CDR2 YFSETQ. The CDR3 region is CASSFDGGLGYTF. CDR3 DNA: TGCGCCAGCAGCTTTGATGGGGGTCTTGGCTACACCTTC. Together with reference TRBV5-1 and TRBJ1-2, the CDR3 gives the full variable domain: KAGVTQTPRYLIKTRGQQVTLSCSPISGHRSVSWYQQTPGQGLQFLFEYFSETQRNKGNFPGRFSGRQFSNSRSEMNVSTLELGDSALYLCASSFDGGLGYTFGSGTRLTVV.

This clonotype was counted many times. The chain has TRBV6-1 and TRBJ1-1, with D maybe TRBD1 (6 bases). Trimming took off 11 bases at V and 2 bases at J, with 15 bases between the two ends. From germline, CDR1 is MNHNS and CDR2 SASEGT. The CDR3 is made up of 13 amino acids. The DNA for the CDR3 is TGTGCCCTAGCTTACAGGGTTAACACTGAAGCTTTCTTT. Residues: CALAYRVNTEAFF.

The gene calls are TRBV4-1 and TRBJ2-5; TRBD2 matches at 7 bases. Germline lookup yields CDR1 MGHRA and CDR2 YSYEKL. V lost 0 bases to trimming and J lost 1 base; unmatched junction nucleotides: 8. This CDR3 comprises 17 residues. CDR3 loop: CASSQDGAGGSQETQYF. CDR3 sequence (DNA): TGCGCCAGCAGCCAAGATGGGGCCGGGGGGAGCCAAGAGACCCAGTACTTC.

In this sample, this clonotype turned up many times. The V gene is TRBV12-3 or TRBV12-4, the J gene TRBJ1-2; no firm D call. This CDR3 region has 12 residues. V lost 3 bases to trimming and J lost 4 bases, with 6 bases between them. The CDR3 DNA follows: TGTGCCAGCAGTTTTGGACTCTATGGCTACACCTTC. It yields the protein CASSFGLYGYTF.

Of note for this clonotype: Its ends do not fully match the called genes, so a read error is possible. J is TRBJ2-1 and V is TRBV7-2; D ambiguous. Germline CDR1 SGHTA, CDR2 FQGNSA. There are 13 residues in the CDR3. For the CDR3, the DNA is TGTGTCAGCAGCTTAGGGCCTAACAATGAGCAGTTCTTC. Its translation is CVSSLGPNNEQFF.

In this sample, this clonotype turned up a few times. J is TRBJ1-5 and V is TRBV6-1; D gene uncertain. The V gene lost 5 bases and the J gene lost 2 bases, with 10 bases spanning the gap. The CDR3 totals 14 residues. The V gene's germline CDR1 is MNHNS and CDR2 SASEGT. CDR3 amino acids: CASSPKRGNQPQHF. CDR3 sequence (DNA): TGTGCCAGCAGTCCAAAGAGAGGCAATCAGCCCCAGCATTTT.

As regards this clonotype: A junction end diverges from the germline sequence, so it may reflect a read error. The CDR3, as DNA: TGCAGCGTTGGCTTGCCCCAGGAATACAATGAGCAGCTCTTC. Translated: CSVGLPQEYNEQLF. The rearrangement joins TRBV29-1 to TRBJ2-1, with D uncertain. This CDR3 contains 14 residues. The germline CDR1 and CDR2 sequences are SQVTM and ANQGSEA.

This clonotype was seen a few times. The chain couples TRBV13 to TRBJ1-2; TRBD1 agrees at 8 bases. The J segment lost 4 bases and the V segment lost 1 base, leaving 8 bases of the junction unmatched. This CDR3 has 16 amino acids. CDR1 and CDR2 from the germline V gene are PRHDT and FYEKMQ (reference sequence). CDR3 sequence (DNA): TGTGCCAGCAGCTTAGTAGGGCAGGGGGCTTCCTATGGCTACACCTTC. Residues: CASSLVGQGASYGYTF.

This clonotype was seen at least ten times. The chain links TRBV24-1 to TRBJ2-2; 8 bases map to TRBD1. Trimming cost V 4 bases and J 7 bases; bases outside gene matches: 10. CDR1 is KGHDR and CDR2 is SFDVKD in the germline V gene. This CDR3 has 16 amino acids. CDR3: CATSEPDRGRGGELFF. The CDR3 bases are TGTGCCACCAGTGAACCTGACAGGGGTCGAGGCGGGGAGCTGTTTTTT.

The J gene is TRBJ2-5, the V gene TRBV3-1, with D unclear. This CDR3 is 12 amino acids long. CDR1 and CDR2 (germline): LGHDT, YNNKEL (reference sequence). The V end was cut by 1 base, the J end by 4 bases, with 4 bases between. This CDR3 reads CASSQVAETQYF. The CDR3 nucleotides are TGTGCCAGCAGCCAAGTCGCAGAGACCCAGTACTTC.

This clonotype came up many times. The J gene is TRBJ2-2, the V gene TRBV5-8, with 7 positions matching TRBD1. CDR1 is SGHTS, CDR2 YDEGEE, per germline. Unmatched junction bases numbered 11, after V lost 4 bases and J lost 5 bases. There are 16 residues in the CDR3. For the CDR3, the DNA is TGTGCCAGCAGCGCGACAGGGAGAGGTTTGACCGGGGAGCTGTTTTTT. As protein: CASSATGRGLTGELFF.

A few counts support this clonotype. The V call is TRBV30, the J call TRBJ1-3; D gene unclear. The CDR3 has 13 amino acids. Looked up from germline, CDR1 is GTSNPN and CDR2 is SVGIG (reference sequence). V lost 2 bases, J lost 7 bases, and 12 bases lay in between. CDR3 nucleotide sequence: TGTGCCTGGAGTAACGACTTAGGGAACACCATATATTTT. Translation: CAWSNDLGNTIYF. Based on the CDR3 plus reference TRBV30 and TRBJ1-3, the full variable domain is SQTIHQWPATLVQPVGSPLSLECTVEGTSNPNLYWYRQAAGRGLQLLFYSVGIGQISSEVPQNLSASRPQDRQFILSSKKLLLSDSGFYLCAWSNDLGNTIYFGEGSWLTVV.

As to this clonotype: The junction shows a germline mismatch at one end, possibly a read error. V and J are TRBV6-5 and TRBJ1-5, with TRBD1 matching over 7 bases. The length of the CDR3 is 15 residues. Germline assignment: CDR1 MNHEY and CDR2 SVGAGI. The CDR3 region has the DNA TGTGCCAGCAGTTACCGTGGAGGGGGCAATCAGTCCCAGCATTTT. Translating it yields CASSYRGGGNQSQHF.

The rearrangement links TRBV19 to TRBJ1-2, with 7 bases identical to TRBD1. The CDR3 is 15 amino acids. Germline values: CDR1 LNHDA, CDR2 SQIVND (reference sequence). V shed 4 bases and J 8 bases; nucleotides not matched to a gene: 13. CDR3 nucleotides: TGTGCCAGTAGTACCGCGACAGGGCGGACCCGGGGCTACACCTTC. As protein: CASSTATGRTRGYTF.

This sequence joins TRBV7-9 and TRBJ2-4; D gene ambiguous. Germline V gene data show CDR1 as SEHNR and CDR2 as FQNEAQ (reference sequence). With 5 bases removed from V and 5 bases from J, the gap between germline ends came to 4 bases. This CDR3 has 11 residues. The chain's CDR3 is CASSPQNIQYF. The CDR3, as DNA: TGTGCCAGCAGCCCACAAAACATTCAGTACTTC.

This clonotype was seen once. One base away lies a much larger clone, so this may be a sequencing read error. V and J are TRBV2 and TRBJ1-2, with D possibly matching TRBD1 (5 bases). CDR3 size: 13 residues. CDR1 is SNHLY and CDR2 is FYNNEI in the germline V gene. The V end was cut by 4 bases, the J end by 4 bases, with 10 bases between. As DNA, the CDR3 is TGTGCCAGCAGTGGAGCGGGGCTCTATGGCTACACCTTC. It encodes CASSGAGLYGYTF.